What follows describes a single TCR beta chain. This sample was included in a study of shared clonotypes between healthy human individuals. Per germline, CDR1 SGHDN and CDR2 FVKESK. CDR3 length: 15 amino acids. With V trimmed by 3 bases and J by 4 bases, 3 bases remained unmatched. Some clones are missing from TCRdb's copy, which holds only in-frame ones; the method was immunoSEQ multiplex PCR. Among about 2.3 million clones, roughly 93% were seen once, and the ten largest hold 0.39%. The source is a man aged 18 to 30 in good health. Some clones in this sample may be carry-over from other donors' samples. V usage is TRBV14 and J usage is TRBJ2-2; TRBD2 aligns across 9 bases. Sequencing used naive CD4+ T cells from PBMCs. Specified subset: CD45RA+ positively selected. The CDR3 here is CASSHRREGTGELFF. For the CDR3, the DNA is TGTGCCAGCAGCCACCGGCGGGAGGGCACCGGGGAGCTGTTTTTT.